This T cell receptor beta chain was retrieved from a study of blood T cell repertoires in COVID-19. Study context: The origin of the acute and convalescent COVID-19 samples was the United States, Italy and Spain.

Losses at the gene ends were 0 bases for V and 8 bases for J; bases not matched to a gene: 11. Germline CDR1 and CDR2: SGHRS and YFSETQ. This CDR3 contains 16 residues. Under the authors' procedure: By means of reference gene primer amplification, nucleated cell counts were estimated. The method was immunoSEQ multiplex PCR; TCRdb's version includes in-frame clones alone and lacks a portion of them. V and J calls and clone size are those listed in that table; D and trimming were worked out from the DNA. In the table there are about 350,000 clones, 85% to 90% of which are singletons. Seattle patient enrollment occurred during active infection, with longitudinal follow-up thereafter.

The sequence derives from a woman aged 70-85 years with COVID-19, enrolled during active disease. Sequencing was done on a sample of peripheral blood. This rearrangement joins TRBV5-1 to TRBJ2-1; 7 positions match TRBD2. DNA of the CDR3: TGCGCCAGCAGCTTGGCCGCGGGGCGGGGGTCACATGAGCAGTTCTTC. It yields the protein CASSLAAGRGSHEQFF. The full variable domain, in which reference TRBV5-1 and TRBJ2-1 provide the parts outside the CDR3, is KAGVTQTPRYLIKTRGQQVTLSCSPISGHRSVSWYQQTPGQGLQFLFEYFSETQRNKGNFPGRFSGRQFSNSRSEMNVSTLELGDSALYLCASSLAAGRGSHEQFFGPGTRLTVL.